One TCR beta chain is described in this entry. The CDR3 totals 15 residues. Looked up from germline, CDR1 is SEHNR and CDR2 is FQNEAQ (reference sequence). Trimming took off 1 base at V and 4 bases at J, with 10 bases between the two ends. These data belong to a study of cytomegalovirus exposure and HLA in healthy donors. The PCR employed 60 Vbeta primers together with 13 Jbeta primers. Measured with immunoSEQ multiplex PCR; TCRdb has only the in-frame clones, and not every one. Of about 200,000 clones detected, 80% to 85% appear once; the ten largest clones hold about 2.5%. This clonotype was sampled from a woman between 40 and 50 years old in good health and CMV-seronegative. Sequenced input: PBMCs. The chain is built from TRBV7-9 and TRBJ2-2; weak D call: TRBD2 (5 bases). The CDR3 protein is CASSLVYEGTGELFF. CDR3 DNA sequence: TGTGCCAGCAGCTTAGTATACGAGGGCACCGGGGAGCTGTTTTTT.